The clone carrying this TCR beta chain was detected many times. V dropped 3 bases and J dropped 3; count of bases not matched to a gene: 5. CDR3 size: 15 residues. Germline V gene lookup returns CDR1 SGHNT and CDR2 YYREEE (reference sequence). TCRdb independently ran MiXCR on the 5' RACE reads; one entry per CDR3 protein. The sample lists roughly 43,000 distinct CDR3 sequences, roughly 5% occurring once. The record originates from a study of early T cells in non-severe SARS-CoV-2 infection. The source material was whole blood, sampled at baseline. The J gene is TRBJ2-3, the V gene TRBV5-4; TRBD1 matches 9 bases. This clonotype was obtained from an adult who was a healthcare worker with PCR-confirmed SARS-CoV-2 infection or an uninfected control (not recorded which). The CDR3 loop is CASSSVQGATDTQYF. The CDR3 DNA is TGTGCCAGCAGCTCCGTACAGGGGGCAACAGATACGCAGTATTTT.